The 21 T cell receptor beta chains in this list originate from one sample, sequenced in a study of blood T cell repertoires in COVID-19. Profiled with immunoSEQ multiplex PCR; TCRdb holds only in-frame clones, not every one. The data hold more than 200,000 clones, with under 85% observed a single time. Input material: PBMCs or T cells enriched from blood (not recorded which). All receptors derive from a man in his fifties or sixties who had recovered from COVID-19.

The chain joins TRBV7-3 to TRBJ2-3; tentatively, D is TRBD2 (5 bases). Germline loops: CDR1 SGHTA, CDR2 FQGTGA. The CDR3 has 14 residues. Trimming stripped 1 base from V and 2 bases from J, with 7 bases between. The CDR3: CASSLNGNTDTQYF. The CDR3 coding sequence is TGTGCCAGCAGCTTAAACGGGAACACAGATACGCAGTATTTT.

The chain recombines TRBV19 with TRBJ1-1, with 8 bases matching TRBD1. CDR1 and CDR2 (germline): LNHDA, SQIVND (reference sequence). The CDR3 consists of 15 residues. With 3 bases clipped from V and 5 bases from J, the junction kept 8 bases outside the gene matches. The CDR3 region has the DNA TGTGCCAGTAGTATGGCAGGGGGCAAGGGAACTGAAGCTTTCTTT. Translated, it gives CASSMAGGKGTEAFF.

This clone has more than one count but fewer than ten. V is TRBV9 and J is TRBJ1-2, with no clear D. The ends were cut back, 0 bases at V and 2 bases at J, with 11 bases in the middle. Germline CDR1 reads SGDLS; CDR2 reads YYNGEE. The CDR3 extends over 15 amino acids. The CDR3 sequence: CASSVEWAANYGYTF. DNA for the CDR3: TGTGCCAGCAGCGTAGAGTGGGCAGCCAACTATGGCTACACCTTC. Combining the CDR3 with reference TRBV9 and TRBJ1-2 gives the whole variable domain DSGVTQTPKHLITATGQRVTLRCSPRSGDLSVYWYQQSLDQGLQFLIQYYNGEERAKGNILERFSAQQFPDLHSELNLSSLELGDSALYFCASSVEWAANYGYTFGSGTRLTVV.

Only a few counts were recorded for this clone. The rearrangement joins TRBV2 to TRBJ1-2, with 11 bases that match TRBD1. The V gene's germline CDR1 is SNHLY and CDR2 FYNNEI. The V and J ends lost 3 bases and 8 bases, in that order; junction bases with no gene match: 8. The CDR3 runs 15 residues. CDR3 region: CASSDGTGGMGGYTF. The CDR3 bases are TGTGCCAGCAGTGATGGGACAGGGGGTATGGGGGGCTACACCTTC.

V is TRBV24-1 and J is TRBJ2-5, with D perhaps TRBD2 (6 bases). This CDR3 has 17 amino acids. In germline, CDR1 is KGHDR, CDR2 SFDVKD. Trimming removed 2 bases from V and 0 bases from J, with 15 bases in between. The CDR3, as DNA: TGTGCCACCAGTGATTCGGCGGGACTCGTGTACCAAGAGACCCAGTACTTC. It specifies CATSDSAGLVYQETQYF.

The chain links TRBV3-1 (or the pseudogene TRBV3-2) to TRBJ1-6, with no clear D. Germline V gene sequence: CDR1 LGHDT, CDR2 YNNKEL (reference sequence). Trimming took off 0 bases at V and 7 bases at J, with 13 bases between the two ends. The CDR3 consists of 16 residues. In DNA form, the CDR3 reads TGTGCCAGCAGCCAAGATCACGGGAGGGTCAATTCACCCCTCCACTTT. Translating it yields CASSQDHGRVNSPLHF.

J is TRBJ2-7 and V is TRBV14, with a weak D call TRBD1 (5 bases). The V end lost 2 bases, the J end lost 6 bases, and 11 bases lay between the germline ends. From germline, CDR1 is SGHDN and CDR2 FVKESK. The CDR3 sequence is 13 residues long. DNA of the CDR3: TGTGCCAGCAGCCAACTGACAGTCACCGAGCAGTACTTC. Protein product: CASSQLTVTEQYF. Together with reference TRBV14 and TRBJ2-7, the CDR3 gives the full variable domain: EAGVTQFPSHSVIEKGQTVTLRCDPISGHDNLYWYRRVMGKEIKFLLHFVKESKQDESGMPNNRFLAERTGGTYSTLKVQPAELEDSGVYFCASSQLTVTEQYFGPGTRLTVT.

This rearrangement joins TRBV24-1 to TRBJ1-5; D not certain. Trimming removed 7 bases from V and 0 bases from J, with 9 bases in between. From germline, CDR1 is KGHDR and CDR2 SFDVKD. There are 14 residues in the CDR3. The CDR3 sequence is CATSEGSSNQPQHF. The CDR3 DNA follows: TGTGCCACCAGCGAGGGTAGTAGCAATCAGCCCCAGCATTTT.

In regard to this clone: Other DNA sequences within the sample encode an identical CDR3. This sequence joins TRBV18 and TRBJ1-1; 8 bases fit TRBD1. CDR1 KGHSH and CDR2 LQKENI come from the germline V gene. The CDR3 length is 13 residues. V was pared by 5 bases and J by 1 base, with 0 bases of the junction left unmatched. The CDR3 nucleotides read TGTGCCAGCTCAGGACAGGGGAACACTGAAGCTTTCTTT. It translates to CASSGQGNTEAFF.

The rearrangement uses TRBV19 and TRBJ2-1; TRBD1 might be the D (5 bases). V shed 6 bases and J shed 6 bases, with 15 bases lying between them. The CDR3 is 14 residues long. CDR1 is LNHDA and CDR2 is SQIVND in the germline V gene (reference sequence). CDR3 protein: CASRPDETVNEQFF. In nucleotides, the CDR3 is TGTGCCAGTAGACCAGACGAGACAGTCAATGAGCAGTTCTTC. Combining the CDR3 with reference TRBV19 and TRBJ2-1 gives the whole variable domain DGGITQSPKYLFRKEGQNVTLSCEQNLNHDAMYWYRQDPGQGLRLIYYSQIVNDFQKGDIAEGYSVSREKKESFPLTVTSAQKNPTAFYLCASRPDETVNEQFFGPGTRLTVL.

This chain uses TRBV19 with TRBJ2-2; no clear D gene. Deletions cut 3 bases from V and 6 bases from J, with 5 bases between. Germline loops: CDR1 LNHDA, CDR2 SQIVND (reference sequence). The CDR3 runs to 12 residues. Here the CDR3 DNA reads TGTGCCAGTAGTATCTTTCCCGGGGAGCTGTTTTTT. Protein sequence: CASSIFPGELFF.

V usage is TRBV30 and J usage is TRBJ2-2; TRBD1 might be the D (6 bases). Germline V gene lookup returns CDR1 GTSNPN and CDR2 SVGIG (reference sequence). This CDR3 comprises 15 residues. Trimming removed 3 bases at V and 0 bases at J, with 11 bases between. CDR3 sequence: CAWRITGTNTGELFF. CDR3 bases: TGTGCCTGGAGGATAACAGGGACGAACACCGGGGAGCTGTTTTTT.

V is TRBV6-5 and J is TRBJ1-6, with D hard to call. Germline CDR1 MNHEY, CDR2 SVGAGI. The CDR3 is made up of 16 amino acids. V lost 2 bases, J lost 2 bases, and 10 bases lay in between. The CDR3 region is CASSYGLEAYNSPLHF. The CDR3 nucleotides read TGTGCCAGCAGTTACGGACTGGAGGCCTATAATTCACCCCTCCACTTT.

The chain couples TRBV2 to TRBJ2-7, with TRBD2 identical over 7 bases. Germline CDR1 SNHLY, CDR2 FYNNEI. The CDR3 sequence is 14 residues long. J lost 0 bases, V lost 8 bases, and 7 bases had no gene match. The CDR3 region is CASLTSPSSYEQYF. The DNA of the CDR3 is TGTGCCAGCCTGACTAGCCCGAGCTCCTACGAGCAGTACTTC.

This clone has more than one count but fewer than ten. The chain is built from TRBV2 and TRBJ2-3; 12 nucleotides line up with TRBD2. Germline V gives CDR1 SNHLY, CDR2 FYNNEI. CDR3 length: 15 residues. Losses at the gene ends were 4 bases for V and 6 bases for J; bases not matched to a gene: 5. CDR3 nucleotides: TGTGCCAGCAGTGTAACTAGCGGGGGGACGGATACGCAGTATTTT. Residues: CASSVTSGGTDTQYF.

This clone was observed once. The chain links TRBV10-3 to TRBJ1-3; weak D call: TRBD1 (6 bases). V was cut by 11 bases and J by 0 bases, with 17 bases left in between. The CDR3 runs 15 residues. Germline V gene data show CDR1 as ENHRY and CDR2 as SYGVKD. CDR3 in DNA: TGTGCCGCAACCCCAGGGGTTATCTCTGGAAACACCATATATTTT. It yields the protein CAATPGVISGNTIYF.

The rearrangement uses TRBV11-3 and TRBJ2-7; 8 bases align to TRBD1. Germline assignment: CDR1 SGHNT and CDR2 YENEEA. V shed 4 bases and J 2 bases; nucleotides not matched to a gene: 4. CDR3 length: 14 residues. In DNA form, the CDR3 reads TGTGCCAGCAGCTACAACAGGGGGACCTACGAGCAGTACTTC. This codes for CASSYNRGTYEQYF. Variable domain in full (rest from reference TRBV11-3 and TRBJ2-7): EAGVVQSPRYKIIEKKQPVAFWCNPISGHNTLYWYLQNLGQGPELLIRYENEEAVDDSQLPKDRFSAERLKGVDSTLKIQPAELGDSAVYLCASSYNRGTYEQYFGPGTRLTVT.

The rearrangement uses TRBV6-5 and TRBJ2-7, with D possibly matching TRBD1 (6 bases). Germline V gives CDR1 MNHEY, CDR2 SVGAGI. The CDR3 spans 13 residues. The ends were cut back, 4 bases at V and 6 bases at J, with 13 bases in the middle. The CDR3 region is CASSSGQLREQYF. CDR3 DNA: TGTGCCAGCAGTTCTGGACAGCTGCGCGAGCAGTACTTC.

This sequence joins TRBV5-1 and TRBJ2-3; unclear D gene. CDR1 and CDR2 (germline): SGHRS, YFSETQ. This CDR3 has 12 residues. Trimming left V 0 bases short and J 6 bases short, with 5 bases between. The CDR3 DNA reads as TGCGCCAGCAGCTTGGGACTTGATACGCAGTATTTT. Its translation is CASSLGLDTQYF.

The chain is built from TRBV12-3 or TRBV12-4 and TRBJ1-1; the D gene is possibly TRBD1 (5 bases). The CDR3 is made up of 12 amino acids. Trimming took off 3 bases at V and 10 bases at J, with 12 bases between the two ends. For the CDR3, the DNA is TGTGCCAGCAGTTTCCCAGGGAGGGCAGCTTTCTTT. Translated, it gives CASSFPGRAAFF.

The chain uses TRBV18 and TRBJ2-2, with D possibly TRBD1 on 5 matching bases. Germline assignment: CDR1 KGHSH and CDR2 LQKENI. The CDR3 sequence is 16 residues long. The germline V and J ends were trimmed by 2 bases and 4 bases, with 14 bases remaining between them. In DNA, the CDR3 is TGTGCCAGCTCACCAATTGACAGCCTTAGCACCGGGGAGCTGTTTTTT. It is translated as CASSPIDSLSTGELFF.